Presented here are 8 T cell receptor beta chains from one specimen sequenced in a study of radiation and T cells in renal cell carcinoma. Time point here: baseline pretreatment blood. This sample's treatment: 15 Gy SBRT to primary tumor, nephrectomy 4 weeks later. This table comes from immunoSEQ multiplex PCR, and its TCRdb copy is limited to in-frame clones, with some not included. The table shows 130,000 to 150,000 clones, with about nine tenths occurring only once. Material: blood, obtained from a patient whose treatment included radiotherapy and nephrectomy. These receptors originate from a woman aged 70 to 79 with renal cell carcinoma.

As to this clone: At the DNA level, this CDR3 is encoded by other sequences in the same sample as well. The rearrangement links TRBV7-2 to TRBJ2-5; 10 bases agree with TRBD2. CDR3 length: 16 residues. The V and J ends lost 1 base and 5 bases, in that order; junction bases with no gene match: 7. Germline V CDR1 and CDR2: SGHTA, FQGNSA. CDR3 in amino acids: CASSLGSGGGAETQYF. The CDR3 coding sequence is TGTGCCAGCAGCTTAGGAAGCGGGGGGGGCGCGGAGACCCAGTACTTC.

The chain employs TRBV11-2 and TRBJ1-6; D ambiguous. The CDR3 contains 19 residues. Germline V lookup: CDR1 SGHAT, CDR2 FQNNGV. V was shortened by 2 bases and J by 3 bases, with 20 bases between the two germline ends. This chain's CDR3 is CASSLFIFDPDNYNSPLHF. The CDR3 DNA is TGTGCCAGCAGCTTATTTATCTTCGACCCAGATAACTATAATTCACCCCTCCACTTT. Variable domain in full (rest from reference TRBV11-2 and TRBJ1-6): EAGVAQSPRYKIIEKRQSVAFWCNPISGHATLYWYQQILGQGPKLLIQFQNNGVVDDSQLPKDRFSAERLKGVDSTLKIQPAKLEDSAVYLCASSLFIFDPDNYNSPLHFGNGTRLTVT.

The chain's CDR3 is CAWRTDLLSEQFF. For the CDR3, the DNA is TGTGCCTGGAGGACCGACCTCTTGAGTGAGCAGTTCTTC. The chain recombines TRBV30 with TRBJ2-1, with unresolved D. The CDR3 is 13 residues long. Germline V lookup: CDR1 GTSNPN, CDR2 SVGIG (reference sequence). Trimming left V 3 bases short and J 9 bases short, with 15 bases between.

The rearrangement joins TRBV28 to TRBJ2-5; D not certain. The CDR3 length is 12 residues. CDR1 and CDR2 (germline): MDHEN, SYDVKM. V was shortened by 6 bases and J by 5 bases, with 10 bases between the two germline ends. The CDR3 spells CASSPARETQYF. In DNA, the CDR3 is TGTGCCAGCAGCCCCGCCAGGGAGACCCAGTACTTC.

Only a few counts were recorded for this clone. V usage is TRBV5-4 and J usage is TRBJ2-2; 13 bases are shared with TRBD2. The trim removed 4 bases at V and 5 bases at J, leaving 5 bases unmatched. Germline V gives CDR1 SGHNT, CDR2 YYREEE (reference sequence). The CDR3 loop spans 16 amino acids. CDR3 nucleotide sequence: TGTGCCAGCAGCCCTCGGACTAGCGGGGGTACCGGGGAGCTGTTTTTT. This codes for CASSPRTSGGTGELFF. Supplemented by reference TRBV5-4 and TRBJ2-2, the full variable domain reads ETGVTQSPTHLIKTRGQQVTLRCSSQSGHNTVSWYQQALGQGPQFIFQYYREEENGRGNFPPRFSGLQFPNYSSELNVNALELDDSALYLCASSPRTSGGTGELFFGEGSRLTVL.

CDR3 loop: CASSLSTGGGYEQYF. As DNA, the CDR3 is TGTGCCAGCAGCTTATCCACAGGGGGAGGCTACGAGCAGTACTTC. The rearrangement uses TRBV11-2 and TRBJ2-7; 8 positions agree with TRBD1. V was pared by 2 bases and J by 3 bases, with 6 bases of the junction left unmatched. The germline CDR1 and CDR2 sequences are SGHAT and FQNNGV. The CDR3 is made up of 15 amino acids.

Of note for this clone: Relative to the germline gene, one junction end is altered; a read error may explain this. The V gene is TRBV7-7, the J gene TRBJ2-1; no clear D gene. The germline CDR1 and CDR2 sequences are SSHAT and FNYEAQ (reference sequence). The CDR3 length is 15 residues. CDR3: CASSLELRLYNEQFF. Written as DNA, the CDR3 is TGTGCTAGCAGCTTAGAGCTGCGGCTCTACAATGAGCAGTTCTTC.

Written as DNA, the CDR3 is TGTGCCAGCAGCACCGGGGAGGAAAAACTGTTTTTT. Protein sequence: CASSTGEEKLFF. The rearrangement links TRBV27 to TRBJ1-4; no definite D call. The CDR3 covers 12 residues. Germline V gives CDR1 MNHEY, CDR2 SMNVEV (reference sequence). The V end lost 6 bases, the J end lost 8 bases, and 10 bases lay between the germline ends.